These 3 T cell receptor beta chains were all obtained from the same sample, sequenced in a study of neoadjuvant anti-PD-1 for oral cavity cancer. Using immunoSEQ multiplex PCR, the repertoire was profiled, and TCRdb retains in-frame clones only, with some absent. The table has more than 12,000 clones, around 70% seen once; the top ten hold 2% to 2.5%. The source material was PBMCs, sampled before nivolumab (anti-PD-1) treatment. The origin of the receptors is a person aged 35-80 years with oral cavity squamous cell carcinoma.

The V call is TRBV11-2, the J call TRBJ2-2; 7 nucleotides match TRBD1. J lost 7 bases, V lost 4 bases, and 6 bases had no gene match. The length of the CDR3 is 14 residues. Per the germline V gene, CDR1 is SGHAT and CDR2 is FQNNGV. CDR3 protein: CASSSRQGIGELFF. Written as DNA, the CDR3 is TGTGCCAGCAGCTCACGACAGGGAATCGGGGAGCTGTTTTTT.

J is TRBJ2-3 and V is TRBV5-6; 14 nucleotides agree with TRBD2. From germline, CDR1 is SGHDT and CDR2 YYEEEE. This CDR3 contains 17 residues. The trim removed 4 bases at V and 5 bases at J, leaving 9 bases unmatched. The DNA of the CDR3 is TGTGCCAGCAGCGAAACCGGGACTAGCGGGGGCATAGATACGCAGTATTTT. Its translation is CASSETGTSGGIDTQYF.

This sequence joins TRBV6-5 and TRBJ2-3, with 12 bases aligning to TRBD1. Germline CDR1 is MNHEY and CDR2 is SVGAGI. CDR3 length equals 15 residues. Trimming cost V 6 bases and J 6 bases; bases outside gene matches: 7. The DNA of the CDR3 is TGTGCCAGCAGCCTATTGGGACAGGGGGCTGATACGCAGTATTTT. It encodes CASSLLGQGADTQYF.